The rows below give T cell receptor beta chains drawn from one sample of a study of T cell responses to AZD1222 COVID-19 vaccine. The method was immunoSEQ multiplex PCR; TCRdb's version includes in-frame clones alone and lacks a portion of them. The table includes about 140,000 clones, roughly 92% detected once. This sample comprised peripheral blood, obtained on day 0 of AZD1222 vaccination. These receptors were collected from an adult in good health. The CDR3 runs from the conserved cysteine through the conserved F or W. The D gene is left open where the match is weak. Clone size, where shown, is once, few, many, or a class for clones that have expanded.

j_call clone_size d_call v_call cdr3_nt cdr3_aa
TRBJ2-1 . TRBD2 TRBV28 TGTGCCAGCAGTCCTAACAGCGGGAGCTCCTACAATGAGCAGTTCTTC CASSPNSGSSYNEQFF
TRBJ2-7 once . TRBV4-2 TGTGCCAGCAGCCAAGTAGGGTCCAGTTACGAGCAGTACTTC CASSQVGSSYEQYF
TRBJ2-1 . . TRBV27 TGTGCCAGCAGTTTTTACGGGGATGAGCAGTTCTTC CASSFYGDEQFF
TRBJ2-5 . . TRBV6-5 TGTGCCAGCAGTCCCTGGGAAAGGAGCCAAGAGACCCAGTACTTC CASSPWERSQETQYF
TRBJ2-7 . . TRBV21-1 TGTGCCAGCAGCCCCCCACCGACTAGAAGTAGTGAGCAGTACTTC CASSPPPTRSSEQYF
TRBJ2-2 . TRBD1 TRBV3-1/TRBV3-2 TGTGCCAGCAGCCCTCGGACAGGGAACACCGGGGAGCTGTTTTTT CASSPRTGNTGELFF
TRBJ1-4 . . TRBV28 TGTGCCAGCAGTTTATCGTCAGTTTACGATGAAAAACTGTTTTTT CASSLSSVYDEKLFF
TRBJ2-4 . . TRBV6-5 TGTGCCAGCAGCCCCTCAAAGGGAGCCAAAAACATTCAGTACTTC CASSPSKGAKNIQYF
TRBJ1-2 . . TRBV27 TGTGCCAGCAGTTTATCCGCATTCTATGGCTACACCTTC CASSLSAFYGYTF
TRBJ2-7 once . TRBV5-1 TGCGCCAGCAGCTTGGGGTCTAGCGAAACCTACGAGCAGTACTTC CASSLGSSETYEQYF
TRBJ1-1 . TRBD1 TRBV20-1 TGCAGTGCTAGCCAGGACAGGCAAGCTTTCTTT CSASQDRQAFF
TRBJ1-2 . . TRBV10-3 TGTGCCATCAGTGGGTCGCAACTTAACTATGGCTACACCTTC CAISGSQLNYGYTF
TRBJ2-7 . . TRBV21-1 TGTGCCAGCAGCAAAGGACAGGGGGTTAGATACGAGCAGTACTTC CASSKGQGVRYEQYF
TRBJ1-1 . . TRBV18 TGTGCCAGCTCACCACCGGCGGGGGGCGGGACTGAAGCTTTCTTT CASSPPAGGGTEAFF
TRBJ2-1 . TRBD2 TRBV27 TGTGCCAGCAGAACACTCCTTAGCGGGAGATACAACAATGAGCAGTTCTTC CASRTLLSGRYNNEQFF
TRBJ2-1 . . TRBV6-5 TGTGCCAGCAGTTTGACCAGGGGCAACAATGAGCAGTTCTTC CASSLTRGNNEQFF
TRBJ1-4 . . TRBV27 TGTGCCAGCAGTTTATTTACTGCGGCCGGAGGTTCTTATGAAAAACTGTTTTTT CASSLFTAAGGSYEKLFF
TRBJ2-5 . . TRBV5-1 TGCGCCAGCAGCTTAAACTCGGGCAGGGGCCAAGAGACCCAGTACTTC CASSLNSGRGQETQYF
TRBJ2-3 . TRBD1 TRBV19 TGTGCCAGTAGCGACAGGGTCGCAGATACGCAGTATTTT CASSDRVADTQYF
TRBJ1-1 . TRBD1 TRBV24-1 TGTGCCACCAGTGATGCCGGGACAGGCGAAGCTTTCTTT CATSDAGTGEAFF
TRBJ2-3 . . TRBV2 TGTGCCAGCAGTGAGGTCGAGGACCAGCCGCAGTATTTT CASSEVEDQPQYF
TRBJ1-4 . . TRBV28 TGTGCCAGCAGTAACCTGAGGGGGAGGCGGGAAAAACTGTTTTTT CASSNLRGRREKLFF
TRBJ2-3 . TRBD1 TRBV5-4 TGTGCCAGCAGCCACGGGGCAGGGGGATACACAGATACGCAGTATTTT CASSHGAGGYTDTQYF
TRBJ1-1 . TRBD1 TRBV19 TGTGCCAGTACCTTAATGTGGACAGGGGCGGGGGGCACTGAAGCTTTCTTT CASTLMWTGAGGTEAFF
TRBJ1-2 . . TRBV24-1 TGTGCCACCAGTGATGGACATTCTCGCGGCTACACCTTC CATSDGHSRGYTF
TRBJ2-3 . . TRBV19 TGTGCCAGTAGTATTATTGGCGGCGTCGATACGCAGTATTTT CASSIIGGVDTQYF
TRBJ1-2 . . TRBV7-2 TGTGCCAGCACCGGTACCGTTCAGTCCCGCTATGGCTACACCTTC CASTGTVQSRYGYTF
TRBJ1-2 . . TRBV7-2 TGTGCCAGCGCTCCGGGACGGCAGTGGGGCTACACCTTC CASAPGRQWGYTF